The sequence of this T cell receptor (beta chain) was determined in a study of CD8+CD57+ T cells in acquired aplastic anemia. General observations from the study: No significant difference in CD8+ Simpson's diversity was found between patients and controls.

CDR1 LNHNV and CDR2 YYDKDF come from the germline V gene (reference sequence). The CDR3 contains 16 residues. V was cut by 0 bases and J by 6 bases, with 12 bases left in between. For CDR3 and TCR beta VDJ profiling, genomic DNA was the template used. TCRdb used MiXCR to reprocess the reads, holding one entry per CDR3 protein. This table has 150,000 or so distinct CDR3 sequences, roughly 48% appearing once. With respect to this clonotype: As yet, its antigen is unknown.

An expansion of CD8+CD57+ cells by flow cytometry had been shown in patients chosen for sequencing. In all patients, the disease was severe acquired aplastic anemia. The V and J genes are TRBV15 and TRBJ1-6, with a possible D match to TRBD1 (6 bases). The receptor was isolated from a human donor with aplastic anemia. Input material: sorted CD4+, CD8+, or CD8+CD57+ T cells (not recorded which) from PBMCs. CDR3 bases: TGTGCCACCAGCAGAGATCGTGTGGGGGCTAATTCACCCCTCCACTTT. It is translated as CATSRDRVGANSPLHF.